These T cell receptor beta chains were read from a single sample in a study of T cell responses to AZD1222 COVID-19 vaccine. The method was immunoSEQ multiplex PCR; TCRdb's version includes in-frame clones alone and lacks a portion of them. The sample shows some 180,000 clones, 85% to 95% of them seen only once. Here the sequenced sample was peripheral blood, taken 28 days after the second AZD1222 dose. The receptors shown here come from an adult who received the AZD1222 COVID-19 vaccine. The CDR3 runs from the conserved cysteine through the conserved F or W. Fields, in order: V gene, clone size, J gene, D gene, CDR3 length, CDR3 protein, CDR3 DNA. The D gene is left open where the match is weak. Clone size is not always given. Where it is, it says once, few, many or a class for expanded clones.

v_gene: TRBV27
abundance: -
j_gene: TRBJ1-1
d_gene: -
len: 13
CDR3aa: CASSRLLNTEAFF
CDR3nt: TGTGCCAGCAGTCGGCTGTTGAACACTGAAGCTTTCTTT

v_gene: TRBV11-1
abundance: -
j_gene: TRBJ1-1
d_gene: -
len: 14
CDR3aa: CASSSRTGVGEAFF
CDR3nt: TGTGCCAGCAGCTCGAGGACCGGGGTGGGTGAAGCTTTCTTT

v_gene: TRBV28
abundance: -
j_gene: TRBJ1-2
d_gene: -
len: 12
CDR3aa: CASSYLGGGYTF
CDR3nt: TGTGCCAGCAGTTACCTGGGGGGAGGCTACACCTTC

v_gene: TRBV5-5
abundance: -
j_gene: TRBJ2-1
d_gene: -
len: 15
CDR3aa: CASSLLTSRRDEQFF
CDR3nt: TGTGCCAGCAGCTTGTTAACTAGCAGACGAGATGAGCAGTTCTTC

v_gene: TRBV6-1
abundance: -
j_gene: TRBJ2-3
d_gene: -
len: 15
CDR3aa: CASSEGREPTDTQYF
CDR3nt: TGTGCCAGCAGTGAAGGGAGGGAGCCCACAGATACGCAGTATTTT

v_gene: TRBV3-1/TRBV3-2
abundance: few
j_gene: TRBJ1-1
d_gene: -
len: 16
CDR3aa: CASSQWSDSLNTEAFF
CDR3nt: TGTGCCAGCAGCCAATGGTCCGACAGCTTGAACACTGAAGCTTTCTTT

v_gene: TRBV3-1/TRBV3-2
abundance: -
j_gene: TRBJ1-4
d_gene: TRBD1
len: 18
CDR3aa: CASSPTRDRLMRSEKLFF
CDR3nt: TGTGCCAGCAGCCCAACCCGGGACAGGCTCATGAGGAGTGAAAAACTGTTTTTT

v_gene: TRBV6-5
abundance: -
j_gene: TRBJ1-4
d_gene: -
len: 14
CDR3aa: CASSYGGTNEKLFF
CDR3nt: TGTGCCAGCAGTTACGGGGGAACTAATGAAAAACTGTTTTTT

v_gene: TRBV4-1
abundance: -
j_gene: TRBJ1-5
d_gene: -
len: 20
CDR3aa: CASSQEFIRGPGRDGQPQHF
CDR3nt: TGCGCCAGCAGCCAAGAGTTTATACGGGGGCCGGGCAGGGACGGTCAGCCCCAGCATTTT

v_gene: TRBV3-1/TRBV3-2
abundance: -
j_gene: TRBJ2-1
d_gene: -
len: 15
CDR3aa: CASSQWQGLDNEQFF
CDR3nt: TGTGCCAGCAGCCAATGGCAGGGGCTCGACAATGAGCAGTTCTTC

v_gene: TRBV5-1
abundance: -
j_gene: TRBJ2-2
d_gene: TRBD2
len: 21
CDR3aa: CASNLPLAGTSGSLSTGELFF
CDR3nt: TGCGCCAGCAACCTACCGCTCGCCGGGACTAGCGGGAGCTTGAGCACCGGGGAGCTGTTTTTT

v_gene: TRBV5-1
abundance: -
j_gene: TRBJ1-1
d_gene: -
len: 16
CDR3aa: CASSLGPGTLNTEAFF
CDR3nt: TGCGCCAGCAGCTTGGGTCCCGGGACATTAAACACTGAAGCTTTCTTT

v_gene: TRBV10-3
abundance: once
j_gene: TRBJ2-7
d_gene: TRBD1
len: 15
CDR3aa: CAIRKGTGGSYEQYF
CDR3nt: TGTGCCATCAGGAAGGGGACAGGGGGCTCCTACGAGCAGTACTTC

v_gene: TRBV25-1
abundance: -
j_gene: TRBJ1-4
d_gene: -
len: 15
CDR3aa: CASSEFGSTNEKLFF
CDR3nt: TGTGCCAGCAGTGAATTTGGATCAACTAATGAAAAACTGTTTTTT

v_gene: TRBV19
abundance: -
j_gene: TRBJ2-2
d_gene: TRBD1
len: 16
CDR3aa: CASTASGTGGTGELFF
CDR3nt: TGTGCCAGTACCGCGTCCGGGACAGGGGGCACCGGGGAGCTGTTTTTT

v_gene: TRBV29-1
abundance: -
j_gene: TRBJ1-1
d_gene: -
len: 13
CDR3aa: CSVSRDLNTEAFF
CDR3nt: TGCAGCGTATCCCGGGACCTGAACACTGAAGCTTTCTTT

v_gene: TRBV11-3
abundance: -
j_gene: TRBJ1-1
d_gene: -
len: 15
CDR3aa: CASSLGLEMNTEAFF
CDR3nt: TGTGCCAGCAGCTTAGGGTTAGAAATGAACACTGAAGCTTTCTTT

v_gene: TRBV4-3
abundance: -
j_gene: TRBJ1-2
d_gene: -
len: 13
CDR3aa: CASSGEGGYGYTF
CDR3nt: TGCGCCAGCAGCGGAGAGGGTGGCTATGGCTACACCTTC

v_gene: TRBV28
abundance: -
j_gene: TRBJ1-1
d_gene: -
len: 13
CDR3aa: CASSFRGSTEAFF
CDR3nt: TGTGCCAGCAGTTTCAGGGGAAGCACTGAAGCTTTCTTT

v_gene: TRBV3-1/TRBV3-2
abundance: -
j_gene: TRBJ1-1
d_gene: -
len: 13
CDR3aa: CASNSGGLTEAFF
CDR3nt: TGTGCCAGTAACTCCGGGGGGCTCACTGAAGCTTTCTTT

v_gene: TRBV7-9
abundance: once
j_gene: TRBJ1-6
d_gene: -
len: 14
CDR3aa: CASSLGYTYSPLHF
CDR3nt: TGTGCCAGCAGCTTAGGGTACACCTATTCACCCCTCCACTTT

v_gene: TRBV11-2
abundance: -
j_gene: TRBJ2-7
d_gene: TRBD2
len: 15
CDR3aa: CASSLDYGGAGEQYF
CDR3nt: TGTGCCAGCAGCTTAGATTACGGGGGGGCCGGCGAGCAGTACTTC

v_gene: TRBV28
abundance: -
j_gene: TRBJ1-1
d_gene: -
len: 16
CDR3aa: CASSLLQAGGKGEAFF
CDR3nt: TGTGCCAGCAGTTTACTTCAGGCTGGGGGCAAAGGGGAAGCTTTCTTT

v_gene: TRBV7-9
abundance: -
j_gene: TRBJ1-1
d_gene: -
len: 12
CDR3aa: CASNLGSTEAFF
CDR3nt: TGTGCCAGCAATCTTGGAAGCACTGAAGCTTTCTTT

v_gene: TRBV24-1
abundance: -
j_gene: TRBJ1-3
d_gene: -
len: 16
CDR3aa: CATSDPGSDSGNTIYF
CDR3nt: TGTGCCACCAGTGACCCCGGTTCGGACTCTGGAAACACCATATATTTT

v_gene: TRBV4-1
abundance: once
j_gene: TRBJ2-7
d_gene: -
len: 14
CDR3aa: CASSQGLGGYEQYF
CDR3nt: TGCGCCAGCAGCCAAGGGTTAGGGGGATACGAGCAGTACTTC

v_gene: TRBV7-6
abundance: -
j_gene: TRBJ2-7
d_gene: -
len: 16
CDR3aa: CASSLGGYGTSYEQYF
CDR3nt: TGTGCCAGCAGCTTAGGGGGATACGGGACTTCCTACGAGCAGTACTTC

v_gene: TRBV7-3
abundance: -
j_gene: TRBJ1-6
d_gene: -
len: 14
CDR3aa: CASSLRGWNSPLHF
CDR3nt: TGTGCCAGCAGCTTAAGGGGGTGGAATTCACCCCTCCACTTT

v_gene: TRBV29-1
abundance: -
j_gene: TRBJ2-7
d_gene: -
len: 13
CDR3aa: CSVEYTGSYEQYF
CDR3nt: TGCAGCGTTGAATATACAGGAAGCTACGAGCAGTACTTC

v_gene: TRBV6-5
abundance: -
j_gene: TRBJ1-4
d_gene: TRBD1
len: 14
CDR3aa: CASRRQGERVKLFF
CDR3nt: TGTGCCAGCAGGCGACAGGGGGAAAGAGTAAAACTGTTTTTT

v_gene: TRBV28
abundance: -
j_gene: TRBJ1-1
d_gene: -
len: 11
CDR3aa: CASDGNTEAFF
CDR3nt: TGTGCCAGCGATGGGAACACTGAAGCTTTCTTT

v_gene: TRBV2
abundance: -
j_gene: TRBJ2-3
d_gene: -
len: 11
CDR3aa: CASKLADTQYF
CDR3nt: TGTGCCAGCAAACTGGCAGATACGCAGTATTTT

v_gene: TRBV28
abundance: -
j_gene: TRBJ1-1
d_gene: TRBD1
len: 14
CDR3aa: CASSQTGDGTEAFF
CDR3nt: TGTGCCAGCAGCCAGACAGGGGATGGCACTGAAGCTTTCTTT

v_gene: TRBV27
abundance: -
j_gene: TRBJ1-2
d_gene: TRBD1
len: 15
CDR3aa: CASSLNPRTGRVGFF
CDR3nt: TGTGCCAGCAGTTTAAACCCCAGGACAGGAAGGGTGGGGTTCTTC

v_gene: TRBV19
abundance: -
j_gene: TRBJ2-1
d_gene: TRBD2
len: 14
CDR3aa: CASLAGGWGHEQFF
CDR3nt: TGTGCCAGTCTAGCGGGAGGCTGGGGTCATGAGCAGTTCTTC

v_gene: TRBV2
abundance: -
j_gene: TRBJ1-2
d_gene: TRBD1
len: 14
CDR3aa: CASSRDRDNYGYTF
CDR3nt: TGTGCCAGCAGCCGGGACAGGGATAACTATGGCTACACCTTC

v_gene: TRBV1
abundance: -
j_gene: TRBJ2-7
d_gene: -
len: 15
CDR3aa: CTSSPFPQGWAEQYF
CDR3nt: TGCACCAGCAGCCCATTCCCACAGGGGTGGGCCGAGCAGTACTTC

v_gene: TRBV2
abundance: -
j_gene: TRBJ1-1
d_gene: -
len: 14
CDR3aa: CATQNREANTEAFF
CDR3nt: TGTGCCACGCAAAACAGGGAGGCCAACACTGAAGCTTTCTTT

v_gene: TRBV3-1/TRBV3-2
abundance: -
j_gene: TRBJ1-2
d_gene: TRBD1
len: 15
CDR3aa: CASSPRDRANYGYTF
CDR3nt: TGTGCCAGCAGCCCCCGGGACAGAGCTAACTATGGCTACACCTTC

v_gene: TRBV7-3
abundance: few
j_gene: TRBJ1-1
d_gene: TRBD1
len: 16
CDR3aa: CASSLIAGGMNTEAFF
CDR3nt: TGTGCCAGCAGCTTAATCGCAGGGGGCATGAACACTGAAGCTTTCTTT

v_gene: TRBV9
abundance: -
j_gene: TRBJ1-3
d_gene: -
len: 14
CDR3aa: CASSEGGNGNTIYF
CDR3nt: TGTGCCAGCAGCGAGGGGGGGAATGGAAACACCATATATTTT

v_gene: TRBV11-2
abundance: -
j_gene: TRBJ2-5
d_gene: -
len: 12
CDR3aa: CASSSGGPIGNF
CDR3nt: TGTGCCAGCAGCTCCGGGGGTCCGATTGGGAACTTC

v_gene: TRBV27
abundance: -
j_gene: TRBJ2-2
d_gene: -
len: 15
CDR3aa: CASSLWGSNTGELFF
CDR3nt: TGTGCCAGCAGTTTATGGGGCTCGAACACCGGGGAGCTGTTTTTT

v_gene: TRBV5-1
abundance: -
j_gene: TRBJ2-7
d_gene: -
len: 13
CDR3aa: CASSLAGSHEQYF
CDR3nt: TGCGCCAGCAGCTTGGCGGGCAGCCACGAGCAGTACTTC

v_gene: TRBV5-6
abundance: -
j_gene: TRBJ1-1
d_gene: -
len: 14
CDR3aa: CASSLIGRDLEAFF
CDR3nt: TGTGCCAGCAGCTTGATTGGCAGGGACCTTGAAGCTTTCTTT